This record looks at one T cell receptor (beta chain) sequence and its context. Its antigen is not known. TCR beta CDR3 regions were amplified from RNA transcripts. The study used the HTBI primer set for a first-round RT-PCR of the TCR CDR3. TCRdb re-derived calls from the multiplex PCR reads in MiXCR, one entry per CDR3 protein. Of 350,000 to 450,000 distinct CDR3 sequences in the sample, about 15% are singletons; the top ten hold more than 30%. This entry is derived from a study of T cells in Graves' hyperthyroidism and ophthalmopathy. For the diagnoses, clinical symptoms, serum thyroxine and TRAb, thyroid ultrasound and orbital computed tomography were used. Trimming took 4 bases from V and 8 from J, leaving 12 bases between them. CDR1 is SGHDT, CDR2 YYEEEE, per germline. The CDR3 extends over 12 amino acids. Regarding the study as a whole: Ophthalmopathy got predicted by the model a median approximately 6.3 months before its onset.

Sequencing was performed on blood. This TCR was sampled from a woman in her thirties with Graves' hyperthyroidism that later progressed to Graves' ophthalmopathy. This sequence joins TRBV5-6 and TRBJ1-1, with D unresolved. CDR3 loop: CASSHIQSEAFF. In DNA, the CDR3 is TGTGCCAGCAGCCATATACAGAGCGAAGCTTTCTTT.